The next 32 T cell receptor beta chains were all read from a single sample in a study of identical twins (dated by TCRdb to about 2016). Library creation used 5' RACE. Sequencing used an Illumina HiSeq 2000. The raw public data were reprocessed by TCRdb itself: fastp quality trimming at Q25, MiXCR clonotype calling, in-frame beta chains only. Identical CDR3 protein sequences are pooled into one entry, listed with their most common genes and DNA. A total of around 220,000 distinct CDR3 sequences appear in this sample, about 10% of them only once. Together, the top ten hold roughly 10% of the sample. Sequencing was done on a sample of memory T cells sorted from blood. The cell subset or site tag for this specimen amounts to: CD45RO+ enriched T cells. The origin of the receptors is a man over 45 in good health.

This clonotype was observed a handful of times. The chain employs TRBV28 and TRBJ2-3; a weak D match, TRBD2 (5 bases). Germline CDR1 reads MDHEN; CDR2 reads SYDVKM. V lost 4 bases and J lost 3, with 14 bases in between. The CDR3 loop spans 15 amino acids. The CDR3 sequence is CASSSTRLRTDTQYF. CDR3 DNA sequence: TGTGCCAGCAGTTCAACTAGATTGCGAACAGATACGCAGTATTTT.

This clonotype was seen many times. The CDR3 DNA follows: TGTGCCAGCAGCTTGCTGGGGATAGATACGCAGTATTTT. Amino acids: CASSLLGIDTQYF. The gene calls are TRBV7-6 and TRBJ2-3, with unresolved D. CDR1 SGHVS and CDR2 FNYEAQ come from the germline V gene. CDR3 length: 13 amino acids. V lost 3 bases and J lost 5, with 9 bases in between.

This clonotype was seen repeatedly, ten times or more. This chain joins TRBV12-3 or TRBV12-4 and TRBJ2-7; a possible D gene is TRBD1 (5 bases). This CDR3 contains 15 residues. V gave up 1 base and J gave up 1 base, with 11 bases separating them. In DNA, the CDR3 is TGTGCCAGCAGTTTAGTGGGGCCAGGGTCCTACGAGCAGTACTTC. This codes for CASSLVGPGSYEQYF.

This clonotype was seen many times. The CDR3 is CASSYGGADTEAFF. The CDR3 DNA reads TGTGCCAGCAGTTATGGGGGCGCGGACACTGAAGCTTTCTTT. The chain links TRBV6-5 to TRBJ1-1; D is perhaps TRBD1 (6 bases). Germline V gene sequence: CDR1 MNHEY, CDR2 SVGAGI. The CDR3 is made up of 14 amino acids. V gave up 3 bases and J gave up 3 bases, with 11 bases separating them.

This clonotype was counted at least ten times. The chain combines TRBV5-1 with TRBJ2-3; the D gene is possibly TRBD1 (5 bases). The V gene lost 0 bases and the J gene lost 4 bases, with 15 bases spanning the gap. The CDR3 length is 16 residues. CDR1 and CDR2 (germline): SGHRS, YFSETQ. This chain's CDR3 is CASSLELGRASDTQYF. The CDR3 nucleotides read TGCGCCAGCAGCTTGGAGCTGGGCAGGGCCTCAGATACGCAGTATTTT. Drawing the rest from reference TRBV5-1 and TRBJ2-3, the complete variable domain is KAGVTQTPRYLIKTRGQQVTLSCSPISGHRSVSWYQQTPGQGLQFLFEYFSETQRNKGNFPGRFSGRQFSNSRSEMNVSTLELGDSALYLCASSLELGRASDTQYFGPGTRLTVL.

This clonotype was seen repeatedly, ten times or more. V gene TRBV20-1 combines with J gene TRBJ2-1; D might be TRBD1 (6 bases). With 7 bases removed from V and 6 bases from J, the gap between germline ends came to 19 bases. Germline CDR1 DFQATT, CDR2 SNEGSKA (reference sequence). The CDR3 runs 14 residues. DNA for the CDR3: TGCAGTGGAGTGTTACAGGGCCGGTCCAATGAGCAGTTCTTC. Amino acid sequence: CSGVLQGRSNEQFF.

This rearrangement joins TRBV3-1 to TRBJ1-2, with TRBD1 matching 10 bases. The germline V gene has CDR1 LGHDT and CDR2 YNNKEL (reference sequence). The CDR3 extends over 14 amino acids. V was pared by 4 bases and J by 7 bases, with 6 bases of the junction left unmatched. As DNA, the CDR3 is TGTGCCAGCAGCCCCCCGGACAGGGGGAGTGGCTACACCTTC. Translating gives CASSPPDRGSGYTF.

This clonotype was recorded many times. This chain uses TRBV20-1 with TRBJ2-1, with 8 nucleotides matching TRBD2. Trimming at V came to 0 bases and at J to 6 bases, leaving 7 bases not matched to a gene. There are 15 residues in the CDR3. CDR1 and CDR2 (germline): DFQATT, SNEGSKA (reference sequence). CDR3 residues: CSAREGTRSGNEQFF. CDR3 DNA: TGCAGTGCTAGAGAGGGGACTAGGAGTGGCAATGAGCAGTTCTTC.

This clonotype occurred a few times. The V and J genes are TRBV20-1 and TRBJ2-5; 8 positions agree with TRBD2. CDR1 and CDR2 from the germline V gene are DFQATT and SNEGSKA (reference sequence). V shed 3 bases and J 4 bases; nucleotides not matched to a gene: 10. The CDR3 consists of 15 residues. CDR3 amino acids: CSASLGAGGGETQYF. DNA of the CDR3: TGCAGTGCTAGTTTGGGGGCGGGAGGTGGAGAGACCCAGTACTTC.

J is TRBJ2-7 and V is TRBV6-2 or TRBV6-3, with D perhaps matching TRBD1 (5 bases). The CDR3 totals 14 residues. Germline CDR1 and CDR2: MNHEY and SVGEGT. V gave up 1 base and J gave up 3 bases, with 10 bases separating them. The CDR3 sequence is CASSYWAGHYEQYF. CDR3 nucleotides: TGTGCCAGCAGTTACTGGGCAGGACACTACGAGCAGTACTTC.

This clonotype was counted at least ten times. CDR3 in amino acids: CSVARNYNEQFF. CDR3 in DNA: TGCAGCGTGGCTAGAAACTACAATGAGCAGTTCTTC. The rearrangement joins TRBV29-1 to TRBJ2-1; D is undetermined. Germline CDR1 reads SQVTM; CDR2 reads ANQGSEA. The CDR3 has 12 residues. Deletions cut 6 bases from V and 3 bases from J, with 9 bases between.

This clonotype was observed a handful of times. The chain recombines TRBV20-1 with TRBJ2-1; 9 bases align to TRBD2. The CDR3 spans 15 residues. V shed 0 bases and J 2 bases; nucleotides not matched to a gene: 2. Looked up from germline, CDR1 is DFQATT and CDR2 is SNEGSKA (reference sequence). This CDR3 reads CSARDAGGTYNEQFF. CDR3 bases: TGCAGTGCTAGAGACGCGGGAGGGACCTACAATGAGCAGTTCTTC.

The rearrangement uses TRBV4-3 and TRBJ2-1; TRBD2 might be the D (6 bases). Trimming removed 4 bases from V and 10 bases from J, with 11 bases in between. There are 12 residues in the CDR3. Germline lookup yields CDR1 LGHNA and CDR2 YSLEER. CDR3 amino acids: CASSRGRGEQFF. The CDR3, as DNA: TGCGCCAGCAGCCGGGGACGGGGGGAGCAGTTCTTC.

V gene TRBV20-1 combines with J gene TRBJ1-2; maybe TRBD1 (5 bases). CDR1 is DFQATT, CDR2 SNEGSKA, per germline (reference sequence). Between the trimmed V and J ends, which lost 6 bases and 3 bases, there was a span of 11 bases. This CDR3 comprises 12 residues. The CDR3 DNA reads TGCAGTGCCCAGGGTACTTACTATGGCTACACCTTC. Its protein product is CSAQGTYYGYTF.

This clonotype turned up a few times. V usage is TRBV19 and J usage is TRBJ2-1, with D unclear. The length of the CDR3 is 15 residues. The germline V gene encodes CDR1 LNHDA and CDR2 SQIVND (reference sequence). The germline V and J ends were trimmed by 2 bases and 7 bases, with 15 bases remaining between them. The CDR3 is CASSIQTLPLNEQFF. The CDR3 DNA follows: TGTGCCAGTAGTATACAGACGCTACCCTTAAATGAGCAGTTCTTC.

This clonotype has a count of ten or more. The chain recombines TRBV5-1 with TRBJ2-7; D is uncertain. The V end lost 7 bases, the J end lost 2 bases, and 10 bases lay between the germline ends. The CDR3 sequence is 12 residues long. Germline CDR1 SGHRS, CDR2 YFSETQ. The DNA for the CDR3 is TGCGCCAGCGGCAAGGACCCCTACGAGCAGTACTTC. It translates to CASGKDPYEQYF.

The chain uses TRBV20-1 and TRBJ2-2; 11 bases agree with TRBD2. The CDR3 consists of 19 residues. Germline values: CDR1 DFQATT, CDR2 SNEGSKA (reference sequence). J was trimmed by 0 bases and V by 1 base; bases with no gene match: 10. The CDR3 spells CSARVTGLAGTANTGELFF. CDR3 DNA: TGCAGTGCTAGAGTCACCGGACTAGCGGGTACCGCGAACACCGGGGAGCTGTTTTTT.

The count of this clonotype is one. The rearrangement uses TRBV19 and TRBJ2-7; possible D gene TRBD1, 5 bases. The germline gives CDR1 LNHDA, CDR2 SQIVND (reference sequence). V was shortened by 3 bases and J by 2 bases, with 14 bases between the two germline ends. The CDR3 spans 15 residues. In nucleotides, the CDR3 is TGTGCCAGTAGTATCGCCCCAGGGCCCCCCTACGAGCAGTACTTC. Its translation is CASSIAPGPPYEQYF.

This clonotype came up many times. This sequence joins TRBV27 and TRBJ1-1; D is unresolved. Germline lookup yields CDR1 MNHEY and CDR2 SMNVEV (reference sequence). V was cut by 2 bases and J by 1 base, with 8 bases left in between. This CDR3 spans 14 amino acids. CDR3: CASSLGWGNTEAFF. In DNA form, the CDR3 reads TGTGCCAGCAGTTTAGGATGGGGGAACACTGAAGCTTTCTTT.

This clonotype was seen a few times. The rearrangement uses TRBV15 and TRBJ1-5; no reliable D call. Trimming removed 1 base at V and 3 bases at J, with 1 base between. Germline V gives CDR1 LNHNV, CDR2 YYDKDF (reference sequence). CDR3 length: 12 residues. CDR3: CATSRVNQPQHF. DNA of the CDR3: TGTGCCACCAGCAGAGTCAATCAGCCCCAGCATTTT.

This clonotype occurred a few times. The CDR3 DNA is TGCGCCAGCAGCCGCCCCCCGGGACTAGCTCTCCTCAGGGAGCAGTTCTTC. Translation gives CASSRPPGLALLREQFF. The V gene is TRBV4-1, the J gene TRBJ2-1; TRBD2 aligns across 9 bases. The CDR3 is made up of 17 amino acids. CDR1 and CDR2 (germline): MGHRA, YSYEKL. V was clipped by 4 bases and J by 10 bases; unmatched bases: 17.

This clonotype was recorded many times. The rearrangement uses TRBV7-9 and TRBJ2-1; D gene ambiguous. Trimming took 3 bases from V and 12 from J, leaving 9 bases between them. The CDR3 is 11 residues long. Looked up from germline, CDR1 is SEHNR and CDR2 is FQNEAQ (reference sequence). The CDR3 here is CASSLGLLQFF. CDR3 sequence (DNA): TGTGCCAGCAGCTTGGGTCTATTGCAGTTCTTC.

This clonotype was detected a few times. This chain uses TRBV6-1 with TRBJ2-7, with TRBD2 matching over 12 bases. The V and J ends lost 5 bases and 0 bases, in that order; junction bases with no gene match: 11. CDR3 length: 18 amino acids. Germline V gene data show CDR1 as MNHNS and CDR2 as SASEGT. In DNA, the CDR3 is TGTGCCAGCAGTCAGGGACTAGCGGGCCCCGTTAGCTCCTACGAGCAGTACTTC. Translated: CASSQGLAGPVSSYEQYF.

This clonotype occurred many times. DNA of the CDR3: TGTGCCAGCAGCCAAGATGGAAGGGGGACTGAAGCTTTCTTT. Translation gives CASSQDGRGTEAFF. The V and J genes are TRBV3-1 and TRBJ1-1, with a tentative D call TRBD1 (6 bases). The germline V gene encodes CDR1 LGHDT and CDR2 YNNKEL (reference sequence). The CDR3 has 14 amino acids. V shed 0 bases and J shed 5 bases, with 10 bases lying between them.

CDR3 in amino acids: CASSQGPPGGTQYF. The CDR3 DNA sequence: TGTGCCAGCAGCCAAGGACCCCCGGGGGGGACCCAGTACTTC. The chain employs TRBV3-1 and TRBJ2-5, with 7 bases that match TRBD2. V lost 1 base and J lost 7; bases outside the gene matches: 6. CDR1 and CDR2 from the germline V gene are LGHDT and YNNKEL (reference sequence). The CDR3 has 14 amino acids.

This clonotype was counted a few times. J is TRBJ2-7 and V is TRBV5-1; either TRBD1 or TRBD2 may fit D (5 bases each). The CDR3 has 13 amino acids. The ends were cut back, 4 bases at V and 9 bases at J, with 17 bases in the middle. Germline V gives CDR1 SGHRS, CDR2 YFSETQ. The DNA of the CDR3 is TGCGCCAGCAGCGGGACGGATCAGTCAGGGCAGTACTTC. This translates into CASSGTDQSGQYF. The full variable domain, in which reference TRBV5-1 and TRBJ2-7 provide the parts outside the CDR3, is KAGVTQTPRYLIKTRGQQVTLSCSPISGHRSVSWYQQTPGQGLQFLFEYFSETQRNKGNFPGRFSGRQFSNSRSEMNVSTLELGDSALYLCASSGTDQSGQYFGPGTRLTVT.

This clonotype was seen a handful of times. V usage is TRBV7-2 and J usage is TRBJ2-7; 11 bases line up with TRBD2. Germline CDR1 is SGHTA and CDR2 is FQGNSA. The CDR3 loop spans 14 amino acids. Losses at the gene ends were 7 bases for V and 0 bases for J; bases not matched to a gene: 2. For the CDR3, the DNA is TGTGCCAGCACCGGGACTAGCGGCTCCTACGAGCAGTACTTC. Translating gives CASTGTSGSYEQYF.

The CDR3 nucleotides read TGTGCCAGCAGCTCCGGGACGGTTTCAGATACGCAGTATTTT. Its translation is CASSSGTVSDTQYF. The rearrangement uses TRBV5-5 and TRBJ2-3, with D possibly being TRBD1 or TRBD2 (5 bases each). V gave up 3 bases and J gave up 4 bases, with 12 bases separating them. Looked up from germline, CDR1 is SGHKS and CDR2 is YYEKEE (reference sequence). The CDR3 runs 14 residues.

This clonotype appeared a few times. The J gene is TRBJ2-7, the V gene TRBV7-2; D perhaps matches TRBD2 (5 bases). The germline V gene encodes CDR1 SGHTA and CDR2 FQGNSA. This CDR3 region has 14 residues. V lost 0 bases and J 3 bases, leaving 9 bases between the germline ends. The CDR3 reads CASSLAVRDYEQYF. The CDR3 nucleotides are TGTGCCAGCAGCTTAGCGGTCCGGGACTACGAGCAGTACTTC. The full variable domain, rest sourced from reference TRBV7-2 and TRBJ2-7, is GAGVSQSPSNKVTEKGKDVELRCDPISGHTALYWYRQSLGQGLEFLIYFQGNSAPDKSGLPSDRFSAERTGGSVSTLTIQRTQQEDSAVYLCASSLAVRDYEQYFGPGTRLTVT.

The sample holds many counts of this clonotype. The rearrangement links TRBV5-1 to TRBJ2-1; D is ambiguous. V lost 2 bases to trimming and J lost 6 bases, with 12 bases between them. The V gene's germline CDR1 is SGHRS and CDR2 YFSETQ. There are 14 residues in the CDR3. In DNA form, the CDR3 reads TGCGCCAGCAGCTTCCTAGATCCCCGCAATGAGCAGTTCTTC. This translates into CASSFLDPRNEQFF.

The chain joins TRBV2 to TRBJ1-2; possibly TRBD1 for D (5 bases). The CDR3 spans 12 residues. V shed 5 bases and J shed 6 bases, with 10 bases lying between them. In germline, CDR1 is SNHLY, CDR2 FYNNEI. CDR3 in amino acids: CASSQGLDGYTF. In nucleotides, the CDR3 is TGTGCCAGCAGTCAGGGTCTAGATGGCTACACCTTC.

Ten or more counts support this clonotype. V usage is TRBV5-6 and J usage is TRBJ1-2, with D uncertain. V lost 0 bases, J lost 4 bases, and 10 bases lay in between. The CDR3 totals 14 residues. Germline V CDR1 and CDR2: SGHDT, YYEEEE. The CDR3 reads CASSLVDVGYGYTF. The DNA for the CDR3 is TGTGCCAGCAGCTTGGTGGACGTAGGCTATGGCTACACCTTC. Combining the CDR3 with reference TRBV5-6 and TRBJ1-2 gives the whole variable domain DAGVTQSPTHLIKTRGQQVTLRCSPKSGHDTVSWYQQALGQGPQFIFQYYEEEERQRGNFPDRFSGHQFPNYSSELNVNALLLGDSALYLCASSLVDVGYGYTFGSGTRLTVV.